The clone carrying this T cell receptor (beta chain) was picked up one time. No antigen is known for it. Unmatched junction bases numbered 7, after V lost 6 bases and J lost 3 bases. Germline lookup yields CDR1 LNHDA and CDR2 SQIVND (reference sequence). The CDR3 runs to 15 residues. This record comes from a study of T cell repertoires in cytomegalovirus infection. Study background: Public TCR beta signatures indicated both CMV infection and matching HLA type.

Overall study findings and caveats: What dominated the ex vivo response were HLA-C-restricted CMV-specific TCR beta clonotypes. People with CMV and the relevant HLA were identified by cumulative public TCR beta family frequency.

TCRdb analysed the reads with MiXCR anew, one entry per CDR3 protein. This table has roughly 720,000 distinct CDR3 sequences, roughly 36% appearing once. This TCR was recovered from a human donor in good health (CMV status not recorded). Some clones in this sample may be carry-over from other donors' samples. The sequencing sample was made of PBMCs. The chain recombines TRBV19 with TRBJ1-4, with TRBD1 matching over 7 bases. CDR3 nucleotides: TGTGCCAGTAGCAACAGGGGATCTGCTAATGAAAAACTGTTTTTT. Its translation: CASSNRGSANEKLFF.